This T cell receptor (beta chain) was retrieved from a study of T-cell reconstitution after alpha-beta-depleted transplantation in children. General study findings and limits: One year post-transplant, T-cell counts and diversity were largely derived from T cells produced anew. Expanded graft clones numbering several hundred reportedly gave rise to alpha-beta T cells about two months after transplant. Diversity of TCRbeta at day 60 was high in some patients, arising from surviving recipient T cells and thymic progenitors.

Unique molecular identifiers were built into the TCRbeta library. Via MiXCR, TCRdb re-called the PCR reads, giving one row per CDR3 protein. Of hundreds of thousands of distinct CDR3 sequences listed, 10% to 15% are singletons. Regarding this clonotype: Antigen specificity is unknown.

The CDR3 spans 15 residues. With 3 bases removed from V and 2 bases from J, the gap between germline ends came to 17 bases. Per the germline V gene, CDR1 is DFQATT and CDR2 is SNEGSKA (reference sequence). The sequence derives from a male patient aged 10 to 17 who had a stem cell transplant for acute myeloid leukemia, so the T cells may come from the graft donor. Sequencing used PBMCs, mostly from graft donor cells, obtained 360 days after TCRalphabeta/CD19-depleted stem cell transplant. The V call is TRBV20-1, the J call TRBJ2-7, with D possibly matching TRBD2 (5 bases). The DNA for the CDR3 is TGCAGTGCTAGCTATAGGACTTCTCTGGCCTACGAGCAGTACTTC. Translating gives CSASYRTSLAYEQYF.